This is a list of T cell receptor beta chains from one sample in a study of cytomegalovirus exposure and HLA in healthy donors. Method: immunoSEQ multiplex PCR; TCRdb's copy keeps in-frame clones and lacks some. Its listing shows 130,000 or so clones. Material: PBMCs. The source is a woman aged 60-70 years in good health and CMV-seronegative. Each CDR3 is given with its conserved first and last residue.

v_gene	CDR3aa
TRBV4-1	CASRQGPAELTDTQYF
TRBV11-3	CASSFGGVTDTQYF
TRBV6-5	CASSKNGYEQYF
TRBV2	CATRTGVDSNQPQHF
TRBV6-6	CASTLGQRSSYNEQFF
TRBV27	CASSQPGQGIDTQYF
TRBV5-1	CASSGGGRMNTEAFF
TRBV6-1	CALTLGGQETQYF
TRBV28	CATGTGTYEQYF
TRBV5-1	CASSFTENTEAFF
TRBV4-2	CASSQGGGEPGANVLTF
TRBV6-5	CASSYGVTGGNYGYTF
TRBV28	CASRRSGMARTKEAFF
TRBV2	CASSDSSKALRTGGDIAFF
TRBV6-1	CASGDRVEQFF
TRBV7-2	CASSLVAGSDQPQHF
TRBV5-1	CASSDWETTGNYEQYF
TRBV11-2	CASSLYWQGNEQYF
TRBV12-5	CASGRSSEQYF
TRBV10-3	CAISESNDRGVGYTF
TRBV19	CASSIDYAYRQETQYF
TRBV27	CASSPNRGVNYGYTF
TRBV5-1	CASSLARVVPRSQPQHF
TRBV4-1	CASSQRTGGDGSPLHF
TRBV6-1	CASRKTGGDFQPQHF
TRBV6-5	CASRLQGREEKLFF
TRBV2	CASSGDRLTYNEQFF
TRBV7-9	CASSGQSTDTQYF
TRBV6-5	CASSPTGERNQPQHF
TRBV28	CASGLNRNSNQPQHF
TRBV5-5	CASSLGASMNTEAFF
TRBV6-6	CASKRLSGTRDEKLFF
TRBV18	CASSPLLAGEGDTQYF
TRBV19	CASRTMDFYGYTF
TRBV2	CASRQTGDTEAFF
TRBV6-1	CASSEFGASYEQYF
TRBV27	CASSDWPGEETQYF
TRBV13	CASSSTLDGSSGNTIYF
TRBV5-1	CASSSTIVAKRSGANVLTF
TRBV19	CASSLGEPGVQPQHF
TRBV5-6	CASSLRLAGGQETQYF
TRBV4-2	CASSQEISGAEAFF
TRBV27	CASSLFPKANYGYTF
TRBV9	CASSVGSIGGETQYF
TRBV7-6	CASSKTTSGPPSYEQYF
TRBV4-2	CASSPSGGDQFF
TRBV6-1	CASSTGGTGQPQHF
TRBV27	CASRAASGSTGVGGYTF
TRBV2	CASSGTLADSADTQYF
TRBV5-1	CASSLRLVGEAFF
TRBV27	CASRGRPWAGELFF
TRBV9	CASSVGSGRIVEQFF
TRBV2	CASSHPGWGQGSDTQYF